This is a list of T cell receptor beta chains from one sample in a study of T cell responses to AZD1222 COVID-19 vaccine. TCRdb keeps only in-frame clones here, not all; method: immunoSEQ multiplex PCR. This table holds roughly 79,000 clones, approximately 90% found once. Sequencing was performed on peripheral blood, taken on day 0 of MenACWY control vaccination. The receptor source for this set is an adult in good health. CDR3s include the opening cysteine and the closing phenylalanine or tryptophan.

j_gene: TRBJ1-2
v_gene: TRBV28
CDR3aa: CASSFGEGAGRAF

j_gene: TRBJ2-5
v_gene: TRBV13
CDR3aa: CASSFTTQETQYF

j_gene: TRBJ2-6
v_gene: TRBV28
CDR3aa: CASSFNRVGANVLTF

j_gene: TRBJ1-2
v_gene: TRBV28
CDR3aa: CASAQIQGHDGYTF

j_gene: TRBJ2-3
v_gene: TRBV25-1
CDR3aa: CASMGPAGPTDTQYF

j_gene: TRBJ2-2
v_gene: TRBV7-9
CDR3aa: CASSLAGFRVPGELFF

j_gene: TRBJ2-3
v_gene: TRBV20-1
CDR3aa: CSASRLAGGADTQYF

j_gene: TRBJ2-2
v_gene: TRBV4-2
CDR3aa: CASSLSGDTGELFF

j_gene: TRBJ1-1
v_gene: TRBV28
CDR3aa: CASSLRDPWTEAFF

j_gene: TRBJ1-1
v_gene: TRBV11-2
CDR3aa: CASSLGSGNTEAFF

j_gene: TRBJ2-3
v_gene: TRBV2
CDR3aa: CASTDGRRSSPQYF

j_gene: TRBJ2-7
v_gene: TRBV9
CDR3aa: CASSADAAYEQYF

j_gene: TRBJ2-7
v_gene: TRBV19
CDR3aa: CASTDTGSREQYF

j_gene: TRBJ1-1
v_gene: TRBV11-2
CDR3aa: CASSLDRGRAEAFF

j_gene: TRBJ2-2
v_gene: TRBV7-2
CDR3aa: CASSPFEGSAGELFF

j_gene: TRBJ2-3
v_gene: TRBV15
CDR3aa: CATALGVVDTQYF

j_gene: TRBJ2-5
v_gene: TRBV6-5
CDR3aa: CASRSGARQETQYF

j_gene: TRBJ2-7
v_gene: TRBV29-1
CDR3aa: CSVKTGYEQYF

j_gene: TRBJ1-5
v_gene: TRBV3-1/TRBV3-2
CDR3aa: CASSQGSQTGISQPQHF

j_gene: TRBJ2-2
v_gene: TRBV30
CDR3aa: CAWSAGWSGELFF

j_gene: TRBJ2-6
v_gene: TRBV6-2/TRBV6-3
CDR3aa: CASTPETSWANVLTF

j_gene: TRBJ2-7
v_gene: TRBV18
CDR3aa: CASSQRQGRSYEQYF

j_gene: TRBJ2-1
v_gene: TRBV28
CDR3aa: CASSRPAGLYNEQFF

j_gene: TRBJ2-1
v_gene: TRBV7-9
CDR3aa: CASSLALTSGIPPEQFF

j_gene: TRBJ2-5
v_gene: TRBV6-5
CDR3aa: CASSFAGGPGETQYF

j_gene: TRBJ1-1
v_gene: TRBV3-1/TRBV3-2
CDR3aa: CASSQERMNTEAFF

j_gene: TRBJ2-3
v_gene: TRBV24-1
CDR3aa: CATSPGTPTDTQYF

j_gene: TRBJ1-2
v_gene: TRBV2
CDR3aa: CASSLGLGYGYTF

j_gene: TRBJ2-3
v_gene: TRBV10-1
CDR3aa: CASSGQGPPDTQYF

j_gene: TRBJ2-4
v_gene: TRBV7-2
CDR3aa: CASRDRDRVSDIQYF

j_gene: TRBJ1-5
v_gene: TRBV6-5
CDR3aa: CASRQSQGLNQPQHF

j_gene: TRBJ1-3
v_gene: TRBV9
CDR3aa: CASSAVLQGSSGNTIYF

j_gene: TRBJ2-3
v_gene: TRBV13
CDR3aa: CASSLERGGPPEYF

j_gene: TRBJ2-5
v_gene: TRBV5-1
CDR3aa: CASSPLTGLETQYF

j_gene: TRBJ2-7
v_gene: TRBV7-2
CDR3aa: CASSPSTGAAVEQYF

j_gene: TRBJ2-1
v_gene: TRBV27
CDR3aa: CASSWGLALYNEQFF

j_gene: TRBJ1-6
v_gene: TRBV3-1/TRBV3-2
CDR3aa: CASSQDTGLGGDSPLHF

j_gene: TRBJ2-7
v_gene: TRBV6-5
CDR3aa: CASFDSTASYEQYF

j_gene: TRBJ1-2
v_gene: TRBV5-4
CDR3aa: CASSQRLGTGDYYGYTF

j_gene: TRBJ2-1
v_gene: TRBV3-1/TRBV3-2
CDR3aa: CASSQLSGEQFF

j_gene: TRBJ2-2
v_gene: TRBV7-2
CDR3aa: CASSFLSFTGELFF

j_gene: TRBJ2-7
v_gene: TRBV27
CDR3aa: CASSLAGSGRAYEQYF

j_gene: TRBJ2-1
v_gene: TRBV28
CDR3aa: CASALPGLAGDGQFF

j_gene: TRBJ1-1
v_gene: TRBV19
CDR3aa: CASDRGAREAFF

j_gene: TRBJ2-5
v_gene: TRBV7-8
CDR3aa: CASSLRTQNTVYF

j_gene: TRBJ2-5
v_gene: TRBV11-3
CDR3aa: CASSAGTGHQETQYF

j_gene: TRBJ1-5
v_gene: TRBV7-9
CDR3aa: CASSLGTNQPQHF

j_gene: TRBJ2-1
v_gene: TRBV27
CDR3aa: CASSLTGAMVNEQFF

j_gene: TRBJ2-3
v_gene: TRBV4-3
CDR3aa: CASSQAPATGVVGTQYF

j_gene: TRBJ1-2
v_gene: TRBV19
CDR3aa: CASSIEYRWTTAYGYTF

j_gene: TRBJ1-4
v_gene: TRBV7-2
CDR3aa: CASSLGRGEKLFF

j_gene: TRBJ1-2
v_gene: TRBV6-2/TRBV6-3
CDR3aa: CASSSPGTAYGYTF